This TCR beta chain was captured in a study of tumor-infiltrating lymphocytes in oesophageal squamous cell carcinoma. From the PCR reads, TCRdb called clonotypes with MiXCR, one entry per CDR3 protein. The sample includes 18,000 or so distinct CDR3 sequences, around 41% of them seen just once. The CDR3 spans 16 residues. Germline CDR1 MNHNS, CDR2 SASEGT. Points on this clonotype: Its ends do not fully match the called genes, so a read error is possible.

Sample: normal esophageal tissue next to the tumor. The sequence derives from a male donor with esophageal squamous cell carcinoma. This rearrangement joins TRBV6-1 to TRBJ1-6; tentatively, D is TRBD1 (5 bases). CDR3 nucleotide sequence: TGTGCCAGCAGTGAAGCGGGCGGGGGAGTATCGGGCGAGCAGTACTTT. This codes for CASSEAGGGVSGEQYF.